This is a list of T cell receptor beta chains from one sample in a study of T cells in Graves' hyperthyroidism and ophthalmopathy. One entry per CDR3 protein, called by TCRdb with MiXCR from the multiplex PCR reads. The sample holds under 350,000 distinct CDR3 sequences; roughly 15% are singletons and the top ten take approximately 35%. The sequencing input was blood. Every receptor here comes from a woman in her 40s with Graves' ophthalmopathy. Both conserved end residues are part of each CDR3. Fields, in order: CDR3 DNA, CDR3 protein, D gene, J gene, V gene, clone size. D genes are given only for firm matches. Clone size is stated in some rows and not others, as once, few, many or a class when expanded.

CDR3nt: TGTGCCAGCAGCCCCGTCGGGAACTATGGCTACACCTTC
CDR3aa: CASSPVGNYGYTF
d_gene: NA
j_gene: TRBJ1-2
v_gene: TRBV7-2
abundance: many

CDR3nt: TGTGCCAGCAGTTTAGGCTCGGGCCCCACCTACGAGCAGTACTTC
CDR3aa: CASSLGSGPTYEQYF
d_gene: NA
j_gene: TRBJ2-7
v_gene: TRBV27
abundance: NA

CDR3nt: TGTGCCAGCAGTTATGCCCGGGCTCAACCATTCTTC
CDR3aa: CASSYARAQPFF
d_gene: NA
j_gene: TRBJ2-1
v_gene: TRBV6-9
abundance: NA

CDR3nt: TGCAGTGCTAGGCGGACAGGCCCCAATCAGCCCCAGCATTTT
CDR3aa: CSARRTGPNQPQHF
d_gene: TRBD1
j_gene: TRBJ1-5
v_gene: TRBV20-1
abundance: NA

CDR3nt: TGTGCCAGCAGTTACGCCAGGGGTGAGACCCAGTACTTC
CDR3aa: CASSYARGETQYF
d_gene: NA
j_gene: TRBJ2-5
v_gene: TRBV6-5
abundance: many

CDR3nt: TGTGCCAGCAGTTTTAATAAGGGGGGAGGGAACACTGAAGCTTTCTTT
CDR3aa: CASSFNKGGGNTEAFF
d_gene: NA
j_gene: TRBJ1-1
v_gene: TRBV12-3/TRBV12-4
abundance: many

CDR3nt: TGTGCCAGCTCACCTGGGCCAGGGGTTTGGGGCTACACCTTC
CDR3aa: CASSPGPGVWGYTF
d_gene: NA
j_gene: TRBJ1-2
v_gene: TRBV18
abundance: many

CDR3nt: TGTGCCATCAGTGATTTGGGTTCGGGACAGACTAACTATGGCTACACCTTC
CDR3aa: CAISDLGSGQTNYGYTF
d_gene: TRBD1
j_gene: TRBJ1-2
v_gene: TRBV10-3
abundance: NA

CDR3nt: TGTGCCAGCAGTTTTGGCCCGTCTAGTAACGAGCAGTACTTC
CDR3aa: CASSFGPSSNEQYF
d_gene: NA
j_gene: TRBJ2-7
v_gene: TRBV12-3/TRBV12-4
abundance: many

CDR3nt: TGTGCCAGCAGCTTTCAGGGAGAGACCCAGTACTTC
CDR3aa: CASSFQGETQYF
d_gene: NA
j_gene: TRBJ2-5
v_gene: TRBV7-9
abundance: few

CDR3nt: TGTGCCAGCAGTGATCTTACTTGGGCGGGAATGACAGATACGCAGTATTTT
CDR3aa: CASSDLTWAGMTDTQYF
d_gene: NA
j_gene: TRBJ2-3
v_gene: TRBV6-1
abundance: many

CDR3nt: TGTGCCTGGAGTGTAATCCGTTCGACTGAAGCTTTCTTT
CDR3aa: CAWSVIRSTEAFF
d_gene: NA
j_gene: TRBJ1-1
v_gene: TRBV30
abundance: many

CDR3nt: TGCGCCAGCAGCCCGCTAGGACCAGCCGACGAGCCACATGAGCAGTTCTTC
CDR3aa: CASSPLGPADEPHEQFF
d_gene: NA
j_gene: TRBJ2-1
v_gene: TRBV4-1
abundance: NA

CDR3nt: TGCGCCAGCAGCTCGAGGACAGGGCGATGGTCTGAAGCTTTCTTT
CDR3aa: CASSSRTGRWSEAFF
d_gene: TRBD1
j_gene: TRBJ1-1
v_gene: TRBV5-1
abundance: many

CDR3nt: TGTGCCAGCAGCGTCCGGGGGCTGGGGTACTACGAGCAGTACTTC
CDR3aa: CASSVRGLGYYEQYF
d_gene: NA
j_gene: TRBJ2-7
v_gene: TRBV2
abundance: many

CDR3nt: TGTGCCAGCAGCGTCGGACCCCAGGGCGAGCAGTACTTC
CDR3aa: CASSVGPQGEQYF
d_gene: NA
j_gene: TRBJ2-7
v_gene: TRBV9
abundance: many

CDR3nt: TGTGCCAGCAGTCAGGGGGCCGATTATGGCTACACCTTC
CDR3aa: CASSQGADYGYTF
d_gene: TRBD1
j_gene: TRBJ1-2
v_gene: TRBV2
abundance: many

CDR3nt: TGTGCCAGCAGGATGGGACAAAGACAATACTACAATGAGCAGTTCTTC
CDR3aa: CASRMGQRQYYNEQFF
d_gene: NA
j_gene: TRBJ2-1
v_gene: TRBV28
abundance: few

CDR3nt: TGTGCCAGCAGCCAAGGGAGGGGGACTAGCGGAAACACCGGGGAGCTGTTTTTT
CDR3aa: CASSQGRGTSGNTGELFF
d_gene: TRBD2
j_gene: TRBJ2-2
v_gene: TRBV4-2
abundance: NA

CDR3nt: TGTGCCAGTAGCAACTACCAAGAGACCCAGTACTTC
CDR3aa: CASSNYQETQYF
d_gene: NA
j_gene: TRBJ2-5
v_gene: TRBV19
abundance: few

CDR3nt: TGCAGTGCTAGTCCACGGGCCTTCACTGAAGCTTTCTTT
CDR3aa: CSASPRAFTEAFF
d_gene: NA
j_gene: TRBJ1-1
v_gene: TRBV20-1
abundance: NA

CDR3nt: TGCGCCAGCAGCTTGGAGAGACAGGGTGGCAATGAGCAGTTCTTC
CDR3aa: CASSLERQGGNEQFF
d_gene: TRBD1
j_gene: TRBJ2-1
v_gene: TRBV5-1
abundance: NA

CDR3nt: TGTGCCAGCAGTTCTATGCCATGGGGTCTTAACACTGAAGCTTTCTTT
CDR3aa: CASSSMPWGLNTEAFF
d_gene: NA
j_gene: TRBJ1-1
v_gene: TRBV27
abundance: many

CDR3nt: TGCAGTGCTAGCGGCGCGGGTTCCTACGAGCAGTACTTC
CDR3aa: CSASGAGSYEQYF
d_gene: NA
j_gene: TRBJ2-7
v_gene: TRBV20-1
abundance: many

CDR3nt: TGTGCCAGCAGTTTAGGGGCCGGTCGCAAAAACATTCAGTACTTC
CDR3aa: CASSLGAGRKNIQYF
d_gene: NA
j_gene: TRBJ2-4
v_gene: TRBV6-1
abundance: NA

CDR3nt: TGTGCCAGCAGCCAAGAATTGTACGTTTTGACCAATCAGCCCCAGCATTTT
CDR3aa: CASSQELYVLTNQPQHF
d_gene: NA
j_gene: TRBJ1-5
v_gene: TRBV14
abundance: many

CDR3nt: TGCAGCGTAGAGGGACAGGGGCTCGAAGAGACCCAGTACTTC
CDR3aa: CSVEGQGLEETQYF
d_gene: TRBD1
j_gene: TRBJ2-5
v_gene: TRBV29-1
abundance: many

CDR3nt: TGCAGTGCTAGAGATGGGGACAGATGGACAGATACGCAGTATTTT
CDR3aa: CSARDGDRWTDTQYF
d_gene: TRBD1
j_gene: TRBJ2-3
v_gene: TRBV20-1
abundance: NA

CDR3nt: TGTGCCAGCAGTGACCACCCTCGGCAGTATTTT
CDR3aa: CASSDHPRQYF
d_gene: NA
j_gene: TRBJ2-3
v_gene: TRBV25-1
abundance: few

CDR3nt: TGTGCCAGCAGCTTAGTAGCGGACCGCACAGATACGCAGTATTTT
CDR3aa: CASSLVADRTDTQYF
d_gene: NA
j_gene: TRBJ2-3
v_gene: TRBV7-9
abundance: many

CDR3nt: TGTGCCAGCAGTTTAGGGACCGGCACGGGACAAAGAGGTGGCTACACCTTC
CDR3aa: CASSLGTGTGQRGGYTF
d_gene: NA
j_gene: TRBJ1-2
v_gene: TRBV28
abundance: many

CDR3nt: TGTGCCACCAGCCGGAACTTAGCGGGAGTCGAGCAGTACTTC
CDR3aa: CATSRNLAGVEQYF
d_gene: TRBD2
j_gene: TRBJ2-7
v_gene: TRBV15
abundance: many

CDR3nt: TGTGCCAGCAGCTTGGAAGGTCTAGGGGCGGAGACCCAGTACTTC
CDR3aa: CASSLEGLGAETQYF
d_gene: NA
j_gene: TRBJ2-5
v_gene: TRBV5-4
abundance: few

CDR3nt: TGCAGTGCTATGGGAAAGGCCTCCTACGAGCAGTACTTC
CDR3aa: CSAMGKASYEQYF
d_gene: NA
j_gene: TRBJ2-7
v_gene: TRBV20-1
abundance: NA

CDR3nt: TGTGCCAGCACCACTTGGGGGGCCTCAGAAAACTATGGCTACACCTTC
CDR3aa: CASTTWGASENYGYTF
d_gene: NA
j_gene: TRBJ1-2
v_gene: TRBV12-3/TRBV12-4
abundance: few

CDR3nt: TGTGCCAGCAGTATAGACAGGGCACACTCTGGAGACACCATATATTTT
CDR3aa: CASSIDRAHSGDTIYF
d_gene: TRBD1
j_gene: TRBJ1-3
v_gene: TRBV27
abundance: NA

CDR3nt: TGTGCCAGTAGTATGAGCGGGGGGGCCGCAGATACGCAGTATTTT
CDR3aa: CASSMSGGAADTQYF
d_gene: TRBD2
j_gene: TRBJ2-3
v_gene: TRBV19
abundance: many

CDR3nt: TGTGCCAGCAGCAAGACAGGGGGTCCCTACGAGCAGTACTTC
CDR3aa: CASSKTGGPYEQYF
d_gene: TRBD1
j_gene: TRBJ2-7
v_gene: TRBV7-9
abundance: many

CDR3nt: TGTGCCAGCAGCCCAGCAGGGACATTGAACACTGAAGCTTTCTTT
CDR3aa: CASSPAGTLNTEAFF
d_gene: NA
j_gene: TRBJ1-1
v_gene: TRBV14
abundance: few

CDR3nt: TGTGCCAGCAGCTTACCAGGCGGGACAGGGGGGGGTAATTCACCCCTCCACTTT
CDR3aa: CASSLPGGTGGGNSPLHF
d_gene: TRBD1
j_gene: TRBJ1-6
v_gene: TRBV7-9
abundance: NA

CDR3nt: TGTGCCAGCAGCCCCGGGACTAGCGGGGTGAGGTCCTACAATGAGCAGTTCTTC
CDR3aa: CASSPGTSGVRSYNEQFF
d_gene: TRBD2
j_gene: TRBJ2-1
v_gene: TRBV7-2
abundance: many

CDR3nt: TGTGCCAGCAGCCAAAATTTTGATACGCAGTATTTT
CDR3aa: CASSQNFDTQYF
d_gene: NA
j_gene: TRBJ2-3
v_gene: TRBV14
abundance: NA

CDR3nt: TGTGCCAGCAGTTTTCTCAACAGGGGAGGCGAGCAGTACTTC
CDR3aa: CASSFLNRGGEQYF
d_gene: NA
j_gene: TRBJ2-7
v_gene: TRBV28
abundance: many

CDR3nt: TGCAGTGCTCCAACGCCGCGTACCGTCTCCTACGAGCAGTACTTC
CDR3aa: CSAPTPRTVSYEQYF
d_gene: NA
j_gene: TRBJ2-7
v_gene: TRBV20-1
abundance: many

CDR3nt: TGCGCCAGCAGATCCGGGACTGAAGCATACAATGAGCAGTTCTTC
CDR3aa: CASRSGTEAYNEQFF
d_gene: NA
j_gene: TRBJ2-1
v_gene: TRBV5-1
abundance: NA

CDR3nt: TGTGCCAGCAGGGGGGGGATATCCTACAATGAGCAGTTCTTC
CDR3aa: CASRGGISYNEQFF
d_gene: TRBD2
j_gene: TRBJ2-1
v_gene: TRBV6-2/TRBV6-3
abundance: few

CDR3nt: TGTGCCAGCTCACCCGACAGGGGTCAGTACGAGCAGTACTTC
CDR3aa: CASSPDRGQYEQYF
d_gene: TRBD1
j_gene: TRBJ2-7
v_gene: TRBV18
abundance: NA

CDR3nt: TGTGCCAGCAGCGTAGCTTGGGGGCAAGAGACCCAGTACTTC
CDR3aa: CASSVAWGQETQYF
d_gene: NA
j_gene: TRBJ2-5
v_gene: TRBV9
abundance: NA

CDR3nt: TGCAGCGTGGACTCAGGGTTCCGTGAGCAGTTCTTC
CDR3aa: CSVDSGFREQFF
d_gene: NA
j_gene: TRBJ2-1
v_gene: TRBV29-1
abundance: many

CDR3nt: TGCAGTGCTAGAATGGGGGGGCCAACTAGCGGGAGGACCAACTACGAGCAGTACTTC
CDR3aa: CSARMGGPTSGRTNYEQYF
d_gene: TRBD2
j_gene: TRBJ2-7
v_gene: TRBV20-1
abundance: many

CDR3nt: TGTGCCAGTAGAAGAGGCAGGGGATTAGGCGAGCAGTACTTC
CDR3aa: CASRRGRGLGEQYF
d_gene: NA
j_gene: TRBJ2-7
v_gene: TRBV19
abundance: many

CDR3nt: TGCGCCAGCATGCCTCAGGTCAGCTCCTACAATGAGCAGTTCTTC
CDR3aa: CASMPQVSSYNEQFF
d_gene: NA
j_gene: TRBJ2-1
v_gene: TRBV5-1
abundance: many

CDR3nt: TGTGCCACCAGGACAGGCACCGGGGAGCTGTTTTTT
CDR3aa: CATRTGTGELFF
d_gene: NA
j_gene: TRBJ2-2
v_gene: TRBV24-1
abundance: NA